This entry concerns a single T cell receptor beta chain. Germline V gene lookup returns CDR1 SEHNR and CDR2 FQNEAQ (reference sequence). The CDR3 spans 15 residues. V dropped 2 bases and J dropped 2 bases, with 12 bases sitting between them. Original data processing: It was from reference gene primer amplification that nucleated cell counts were estimated. TCRdb keeps only in-frame clones here, not all; method: immunoSEQ multiplex PCR. V and J calls and clone size are copied from that table; D and trimming were computed from the DNA. In the table there are 20,000 to 30,000 clones, about 87% of which are singletons. The data originate from a study of blood T cell repertoires in COVID-19. Study details: The United States, Italy and Spain were the sources of the acute and convalescent COVID-19 samples. Sources were T cells, B-cell-depleted T cells, or PBMCs; the material itself was cDNA or gDNA.

Sequences were obtained from peripheral blood. The V call is TRBV7-9, the J call TRBJ2-5, with TRBD2 as a possible D gene (6 bases). This clonotype was sampled from a human donor in a cohort sampled during active COVID-19. As DNA, the CDR3 is TGTGCCAGCAGCTTAACGATTGGGGGGCAAGAGACCCAGTACTTC. Its translation is CASSLTIGGQETQYF.